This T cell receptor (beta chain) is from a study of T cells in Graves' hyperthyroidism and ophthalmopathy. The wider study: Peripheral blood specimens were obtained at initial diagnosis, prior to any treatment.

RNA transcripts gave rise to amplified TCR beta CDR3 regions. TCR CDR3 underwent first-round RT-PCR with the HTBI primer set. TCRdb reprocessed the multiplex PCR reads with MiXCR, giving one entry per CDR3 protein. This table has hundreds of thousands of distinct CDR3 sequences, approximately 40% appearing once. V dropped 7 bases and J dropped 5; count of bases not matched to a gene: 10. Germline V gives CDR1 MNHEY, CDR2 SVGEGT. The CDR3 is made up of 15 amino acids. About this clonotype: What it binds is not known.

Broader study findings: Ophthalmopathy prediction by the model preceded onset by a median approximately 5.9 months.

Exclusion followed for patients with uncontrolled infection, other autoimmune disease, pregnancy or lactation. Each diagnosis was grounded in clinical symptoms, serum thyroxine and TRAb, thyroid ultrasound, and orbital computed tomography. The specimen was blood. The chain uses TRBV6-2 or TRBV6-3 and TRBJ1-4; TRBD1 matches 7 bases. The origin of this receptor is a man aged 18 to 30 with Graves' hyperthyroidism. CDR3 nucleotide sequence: TGTGCCAGCACTTCACTTCCGGGACAGAATGAAAAACTGTTTTTT. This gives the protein CASTSLPGQNEKLFF.